This T cell receptor beta chain was sequenced in a study of neurological immune-mediated disorders. Study conclusions and caveats: Multiple sclerosis patients had less TCR clonal expansion than even healthy controls, unlike HTLV-1-associated myelopathy.

TCRdb re-called the 5' RACE reads with MiXCR, one entry per CDR3 protein. The table has under 90,000 distinct CDR3 sequences, 9.4% seen once. The healthy controls volunteered at a blood bank in Maryland, USA. V shed 3 bases and J 4 bases; nucleotides not matched to a gene: 1. Germline V gives CDR1 SGHRS, CDR2 YFSETQ. The CDR3 runs to 13 residues. The table lists this clonotype with many counts. Antigen unknown. This receptor was identified in a man aged 45 to 65 in good health. The V and J genes are TRBV5-1 and TRBJ1-1, with TRBD1 matching 9 bases. Sequenced input: PBMCs. The CDR3 bases are TGCGCCAGCAGCTCGACAGGGGGCACTGAAGCTTTCTTT. Its translation is CASSSTGGTEAFF.